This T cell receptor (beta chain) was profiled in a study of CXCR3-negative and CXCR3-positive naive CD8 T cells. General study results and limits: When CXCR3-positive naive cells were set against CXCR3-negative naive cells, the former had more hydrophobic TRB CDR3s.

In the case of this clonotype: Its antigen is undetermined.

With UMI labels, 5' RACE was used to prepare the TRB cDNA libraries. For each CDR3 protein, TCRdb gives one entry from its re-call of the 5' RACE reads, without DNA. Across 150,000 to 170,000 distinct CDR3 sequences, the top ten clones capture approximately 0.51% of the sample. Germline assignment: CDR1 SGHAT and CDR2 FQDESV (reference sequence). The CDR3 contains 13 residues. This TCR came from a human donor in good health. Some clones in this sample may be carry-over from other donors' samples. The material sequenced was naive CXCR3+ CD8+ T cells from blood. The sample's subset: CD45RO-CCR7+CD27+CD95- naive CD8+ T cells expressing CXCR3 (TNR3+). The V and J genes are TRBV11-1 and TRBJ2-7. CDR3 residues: CASSLKSSYEQYF.